This T cell receptor (beta chain) comes out of a study of cytomegalovirus exposure and HLA in healthy donors. Study-wide results and limits: DRB1 had the most TCR associations and HLA-C the fewest, a later analysis found, with rates varying by HLA locus. About 87% or about 30% of the time was how often most TCR beta V segments were productive, according to an earlier analysis. A later analysis showed that HLA-associated TCR beta chains had undergone more clonal expansion than equally common others.

Details on this clone: What it recognizes is unknown.

Germline V CDR1 and CDR2: SGHDT, YYEEEE. This CDR3 region has 15 residues. The ends were cut back, 0 bases at V and 5 bases at J, with 14 bases in the middle. PCR involved 60 Vbeta and 13 Jbeta primers. Data came from immunoSEQ multiplex PCR; TCRdb stores just in-frame clones and leaves some out. Here the sample spans about 100,000 clones, around three quarters being singletons. Specimen: PBMCs. V gene TRBV5-6 combines with J gene TRBJ1-2; the D is unclear. This clonotype was sampled from a female donor in good health and CMV-seropositive. CDR3 sequence: CASSLGAGRTYGYTF. CDR3 bases: TGTGCCAGCAGCTTGGGGGCGGGAAGAACATATGGCTACACCTTC.